A selection of T cell receptor beta chains follows, all from one sample in a study of blood T cell repertoires in COVID-19. Libraries were prepared by immunoSEQ multiplex PCR; TCRdb keeps only in-frame clonotypes and omits some of them. The sample records about 130,000 clones, 78% being singletons. The sequenced material came from PBMCs or T cells enriched from blood (not recorded which). Receptors originate from a woman aged 50 to 65 who had recovered from COVID-19. Both conserved end residues are part of each CDR3. Each record gives: D gene, V gene, clone size, J gene, CDR3 protein, CDR3 DNA. A D gene is named only where the DNA matches it firmly. A row's size may be missing; if present it is once, few, many or a size class.

D gene: TRBD2; V gene: TRBV5-1; clone size: NA; J gene: TRBJ2-1; CDR3 protein: CASSLTSPRLYNEQFF; CDR3 DNA: TGCGCCAGCAGCCTGACTAGCCCACGCCTCTACAATGAGCAGTTCTTC
D gene: TRBD2; V gene: TRBV28; clone size: NA; J gene: TRBJ2-7; CDR3 protein: CASSADGTSGETPYEQYF; CDR3 DNA: TGTGCCAGCAGTGCCGACGGGACTAGCGGAGAGACACCCTACGAGCAGTACTTC
D gene: TRBD1; V gene: TRBV7-6; clone size: many; J gene: TRBJ2-7; CDR3 protein: CASSPGQGVVYEQYF; CDR3 DNA: TGTGCCAGCAGCCCTGGACAGGGTGTCGTCTACGAGCAGTACTTC
D gene: NA; V gene: TRBV7-9; clone size: once; J gene: TRBJ1-6; CDR3 protein: CASSGDRSSYNSPLHF; CDR3 DNA: TGTGCCAGCAGCGGTGACAGAAGCTCCTATAATTCACCCCTCCACTTT
D gene: NA; V gene: TRBV11-2; clone size: NA; J gene: TRBJ2-2; CDR3 protein: CASSKAVGELFF; CDR3 DNA: TGTGCCAGCTCGAAGGCGGTCGGGGAGCTGTTTTTT
D gene: TRBD1; V gene: TRBV28; clone size: NA; J gene: TRBJ1-3; CDR3 protein: CASRGQGKRADTIYF; CDR3 DNA: TGTGCCAGCAGAGGACAGGGCAAGAGGGCGGACACCATATATTTT
D gene: NA; V gene: TRBV6-5; clone size: NA; J gene: TRBJ1-2; CDR3 protein: CASSYRQEDYGYTF; CDR3 DNA: TGTGCCAGCAGTTACCGTCAGGAGGACTATGGCTACACCTTC
D gene: NA; V gene: TRBV4-1; clone size: many; J gene: TRBJ1-1; CDR3 protein: CASSRANTEAFF; CDR3 DNA: TGCGCCAGCAGCCGGGCGAACACTGAAGCTTTCTTT
D gene: NA; V gene: TRBV12-3/TRBV12-4; clone size: NA; J gene: TRBJ1-3; CDR3 protein: CASRRGGGNTIYF; CDR3 DNA: TGTGCCAGCAGAAGGGGAGGAGGAAACACCATATATTTT
D gene: NA; V gene: TRBV6-6; clone size: NA; J gene: TRBJ1-5; CDR3 protein: CASSYIFQPQHF; CDR3 DNA: TGTGCCAGCAGTTATATTTTCCAGCCCCAGCATTTT
D gene: TRBD1; V gene: TRBV19; clone size: NA; J gene: TRBJ1-4; CDR3 protein: CASKRASGGEKLFF; CDR3 DNA: TGTGCCAGTAAACGGGCCTCAGGGGGTGAAAAACTGTTTTTT
D gene: TRBD1; V gene: TRBV10-3; clone size: few; J gene: TRBJ2-7; CDR3 protein: CAISEGQGYEQYF; CDR3 DNA: TGTGCCATCAGTGAGGGACAGGGGTACGAGCAGTACTTC
D gene: NA; V gene: TRBV16; clone size: NA; J gene: TRBJ1-5; CDR3 protein: CASSLHRVEQPQHF; CDR3 DNA: TGTGCCAGCAGCCTCCACAGGGTTGAGCAGCCCCAGCATTTT
D gene: TRBD1; V gene: TRBV15; clone size: NA; J gene: TRBJ1-4; CDR3 protein: CATSRAGQVNEKLFF; CDR3 DNA: TGTGCCACCAGCAGAGCGGGACAGGTTAATGAAAAACTGTTTTTT
D gene: NA; V gene: TRBV5-1; clone size: once; J gene: TRBJ1-3; CDR3 protein: CASSPEIQISGNTIYF; CDR3 DNA: TGCGCCAGCAGCCCGGAGATCCAGATCTCTGGAAACACCATATATTTT
D gene: TRBD2; V gene: TRBV7-2; clone size: NA; J gene: TRBJ2-2; CDR3 protein: CASSFLGLAGGRTGELFF; CDR3 DNA: TGTGCCAGCAGCTTCTTGGGACTAGCGGGGGGGAGAACCGGGGAGCTGTTTTTT
D gene: NA; V gene: TRBV5-4; clone size: NA; J gene: TRBJ1-1; CDR3 protein: CASSLASFVGGGNTEAFF; CDR3 DNA: TGTGCCAGCAGCTTGGCTTCTTTTGTGGGAGGAGGGAACACTGAAGCTTTCTTT
D gene: NA; V gene: TRBV7-2; clone size: NA; J gene: TRBJ2-1; CDR3 protein: CASSRPAGGVYNEQFF; CDR3 DNA: TGTGCCAGCAGCCGCCCGGCGGGCGGGGTGTACAATGAGCAGTTCTTC
D gene: TRBD1; V gene: TRBV2; clone size: NA; J gene: TRBJ1-2; CDR3 protein: CASWGQSYGYTF; CDR3 DNA: TGTGCCAGCTGGGGACAGAGCTATGGCTACACCTTC
D gene: NA; V gene: TRBV7-9; clone size: NA; J gene: TRBJ1-1; CDR3 protein: CASSLTGNTEAFF; CDR3 DNA: TGTGCCAGCAGCTTAACGGGGAACACTGAAGCTTTCTTT
D gene: TRBD2; V gene: TRBV3-1/TRBV3-2; clone size: NA; J gene: TRBJ2-3; CDR3 protein: CASSQDVQRGGWDTQYF; CDR3 DNA: TGTGCCAGCAGCCAAGATGTACAGCGGGGGGGCTGGGATACGCAGTATTTT
D gene: TRBD1; V gene: TRBV27; clone size: NA; J gene: TRBJ1-1; CDR3 protein: CASSLLMGQGNTEAFF; CDR3 DNA: TGTGCCAGCAGTTTACTAATGGGACAGGGGAACACTGAAGCTTTCTTT
D gene: TRBD1; V gene: TRBV7-9; clone size: NA; J gene: TRBJ1-5; CDR3 protein: CASSKQGGNQPQHF; CDR3 DNA: TGTGCCAGCAGTAAACAGGGGGGTAATCAGCCCCAGCATTTT
D gene: TRBD1; V gene: TRBV27; clone size: once; J gene: TRBJ2-7; CDR3 protein: CASSAKPGQFSYEQYF; CDR3 DNA: TGTGCCAGCAGTGCTAAGCCGGGACAGTTCTCCTACGAGCAGTACTTC
D gene: TRBD1; V gene: TRBV25-1; clone size: NA; J gene: TRBJ2-3; CDR3 protein: CASAPGTGRTDTQYF; CDR3 DNA: TGTGCCAGTGCACCCGGGACAGGGCGCACAGATACGCAGTATTTT
D gene: NA; V gene: TRBV11-2; clone size: NA; J gene: TRBJ2-1; CDR3 protein: CASTRGRGRYNEQFF; CDR3 DNA: TGTGCCAGCACCCGTGGGCGGGGACGCTACAATGAGCAGTTCTTC
D gene: NA; V gene: TRBV7-9; clone size: few; J gene: TRBJ1-6; CDR3 protein: CASSFWGRDSPLHF; CDR3 DNA: TGTGCCAGCAGCTTTTGGGGGCGCGATTCACCCCTCCACTTT
D gene: TRBD2; V gene: TRBV15; clone size: NA; J gene: TRBJ2-1; CDR3 protein: CATSSGGAQFHNEQFF; CDR3 DNA: TGTGCCACCAGCAGCGGGGGGGCCCAATTCCACAATGAGCAGTTCTTC
D gene: NA; V gene: TRBV5-5; clone size: NA; J gene: TRBJ1-1; CDR3 protein: CASSEGPHPYLNTEAFF; CDR3 DNA: TGTGCCAGCAGCGAGGGTCCTCACCCTTACTTAAACACTGAAGCTTTCTTT
D gene: TRBD2; V gene: TRBV19; clone size: NA; J gene: TRBJ2-1; CDR3 protein: CASSTSGGYNEQFF; CDR3 DNA: TGTGCCAGTAGTACTAGCGGGGGCTACAATGAGCAGTTCTTC
D gene: TRBD1; V gene: TRBV3-1/TRBV3-2; clone size: NA; J gene: TRBJ1-2; CDR3 protein: CASSQAPGQGTYSGYTF; CDR3 DNA: TGTGCCAGCAGCCAAGCCCCGGGACAGGGAACGTATTCTGGCTACACCTTC
D gene: NA; V gene: TRBV28; clone size: few; J gene: TRBJ1-1; CDR3 protein: CASSTFKRANTEAFF; CDR3 DNA: TGTGCCAGCAGTACCTTTAAAAGAGCGAACACTGAAGCTTTCTTT
D gene: NA; V gene: TRBV18; clone size: NA; J gene: TRBJ2-7; CDR3 protein: CASSLQRDEQYF; CDR3 DNA: TGTGCCAGCTCACTGCAGCGGGACGAGCAGTACTTC
D gene: TRBD2; V gene: TRBV25-1; clone size: NA; J gene: TRBJ2-3; CDR3 protein: CASSEFRGGDDTDTQYF; CDR3 DNA: TGTGCCAGCAGTGAATTTCGCGGGGGGGATGACACAGATACGCAGTATTTT
D gene: NA; V gene: TRBV6-4; clone size: NA; J gene: TRBJ2-3; CDR3 protein: CASSENSVDTQYF; CDR3 DNA: TGTGCCAGCAGTGAGAATAGCGTAGATACGCAGTATTTT
D gene: NA; V gene: TRBV28; clone size: NA; J gene: TRBJ2-1; CDR3 protein: CASSPPDQGGILNEQFF; CDR3 DNA: TGTGCCAGCAGCCCTCCAGACCAGGGGGGAATTCTCAATGAGCAGTTCTTC
D gene: TRBD1; V gene: TRBV29-1; clone size: NA; J gene: TRBJ1-4; CDR3 protein: CSVATGTGGEKLFF; CDR3 DNA: TGCAGCGTTGCTACCGGGACAGGGGGTGAAAAACTGTTTTTT
D gene: TRBD2; V gene: TRBV5-1; clone size: few; J gene: TRBJ2-3; CDR3 protein: CASSEGLAGWDTQYF; CDR3 DNA: TGCGCCAGCAGCGAGGGACTAGCGGGGTGGGATACGCAGTATTTT
D gene: NA; V gene: TRBV5-4; clone size: few; J gene: TRBJ2-6; CDR3 protein: CASSLAPGEGGANVLTF; CDR3 DNA: TGTGCCAGCAGCTTGGCGCCAGGGGAGGGCGGGGCCAACGTCCTGACTTTC
D gene: NA; V gene: TRBV12-3/TRBV12-4; clone size: NA; J gene: TRBJ1-2; CDR3 protein: CASTQGQGLGYTF; CDR3 DNA: TGTGCCAGCACTCAAGGGCAGGGTCTTGGCTACACCTTC
D gene: TRBD2; V gene: TRBV14; clone size: NA; J gene: TRBJ2-3; CDR3 protein: CASSQLTGGLTDTQYF; CDR3 DNA: TGTGCCAGCAGCCAACTTACGGGGGGTTTGACAGATACGCAGTATTTT
D gene: TRBD2; V gene: TRBV15; clone size: NA; J gene: TRBJ2-7; CDR3 protein: CATSRGTSGGYEQYF; CDR3 DNA: TGTGCCACCAGCAGGGGGACTAGCGGGGGCTACGAGCAGTACTTC